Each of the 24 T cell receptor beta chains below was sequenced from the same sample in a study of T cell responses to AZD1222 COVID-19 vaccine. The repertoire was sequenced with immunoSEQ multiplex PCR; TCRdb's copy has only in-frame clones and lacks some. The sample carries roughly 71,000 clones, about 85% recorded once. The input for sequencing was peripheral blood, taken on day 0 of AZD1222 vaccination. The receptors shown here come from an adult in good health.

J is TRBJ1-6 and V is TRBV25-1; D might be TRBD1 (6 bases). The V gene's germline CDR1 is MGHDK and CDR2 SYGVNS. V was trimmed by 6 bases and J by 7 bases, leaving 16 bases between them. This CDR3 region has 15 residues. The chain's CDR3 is CASRGPGQANSPLHF. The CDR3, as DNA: TGTGCCAGCAGAGGTCCGGGACAAGCAAATTCACCCCTCCACTTT.

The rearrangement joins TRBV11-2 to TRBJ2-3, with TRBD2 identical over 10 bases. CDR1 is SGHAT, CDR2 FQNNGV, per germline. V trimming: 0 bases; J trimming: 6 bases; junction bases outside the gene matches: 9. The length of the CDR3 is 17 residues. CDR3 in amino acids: CASSLDGSGGAWDTQYF. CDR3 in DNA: TGTGCCAGCAGCTTAGATGGGAGCGGGGGGGCGTGGGATACGCAGTATTTT. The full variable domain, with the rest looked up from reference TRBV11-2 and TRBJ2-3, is EAGVAQSPRYKIIEKRQSVAFWCNPISGHATLYWYQQILGQGPKLLIQFQNNGVVDDSQLPKDRFSAERLKGVDSTLKIQPAKLEDSAVYLCASSLDGSGGAWDTQYFGPGTRLTVL.

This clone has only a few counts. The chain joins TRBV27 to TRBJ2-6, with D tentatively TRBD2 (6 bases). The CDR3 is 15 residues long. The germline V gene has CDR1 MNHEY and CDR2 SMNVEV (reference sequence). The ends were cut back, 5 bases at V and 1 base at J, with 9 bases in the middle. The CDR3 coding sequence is TGTGCCAGCAGTCCCCGGGGGTCTGGGGCCAACGTCCTGACTTTC. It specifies CASSPRGSGANVLTF.

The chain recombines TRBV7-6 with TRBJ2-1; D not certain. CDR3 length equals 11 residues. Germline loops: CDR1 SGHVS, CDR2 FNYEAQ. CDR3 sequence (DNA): TGTGGCCCGCCCCTCACGGGTGAGCAGTTCTTC. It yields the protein CGPPLTGEQFF.

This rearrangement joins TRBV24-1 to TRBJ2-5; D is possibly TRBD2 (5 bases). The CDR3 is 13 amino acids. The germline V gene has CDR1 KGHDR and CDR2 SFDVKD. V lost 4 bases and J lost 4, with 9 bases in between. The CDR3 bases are TGTGCCACCAGTGAGGTGGGAGTAGAGACCCAGTACTTC. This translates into CATSEVGVETQYF.

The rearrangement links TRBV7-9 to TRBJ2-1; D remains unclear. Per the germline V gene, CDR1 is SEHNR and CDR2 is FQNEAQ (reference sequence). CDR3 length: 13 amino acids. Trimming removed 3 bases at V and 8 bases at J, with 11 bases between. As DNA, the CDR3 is TGTGCCAGCAGCTTTTCTTTCGTGGATGAGCAGTTCTTC. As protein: CASSFSFVDEQFF.

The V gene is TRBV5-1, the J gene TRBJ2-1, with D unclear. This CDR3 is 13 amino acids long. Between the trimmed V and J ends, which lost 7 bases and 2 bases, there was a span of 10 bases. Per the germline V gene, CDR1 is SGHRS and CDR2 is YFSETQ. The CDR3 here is CASRAETYNEQFF. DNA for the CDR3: TGCGCCAGCCGGGCAGAGACCTACAATGAGCAGTTCTTC.

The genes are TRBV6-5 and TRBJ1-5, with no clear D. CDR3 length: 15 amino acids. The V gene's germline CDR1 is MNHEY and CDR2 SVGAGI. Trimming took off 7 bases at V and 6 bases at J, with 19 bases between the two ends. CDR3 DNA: TGTGCCAGCATGAAAAGAGCAGGAGGTTTTCAGCCCCAGCATTTT. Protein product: CASMKRAGGFQPQHF.

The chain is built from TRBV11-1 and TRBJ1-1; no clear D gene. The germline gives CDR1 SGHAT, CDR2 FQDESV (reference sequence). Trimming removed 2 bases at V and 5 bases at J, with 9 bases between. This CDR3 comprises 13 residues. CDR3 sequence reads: CASSLTETTEAFF. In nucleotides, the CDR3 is TGTGCCAGCAGCTTAACAGAGACAACTGAAGCTTTCTTT.

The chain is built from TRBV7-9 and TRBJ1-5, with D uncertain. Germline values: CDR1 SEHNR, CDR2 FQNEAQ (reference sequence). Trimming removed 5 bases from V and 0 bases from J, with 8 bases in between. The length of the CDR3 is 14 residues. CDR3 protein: CASSLDNSNQPQHF. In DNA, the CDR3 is TGTGCCAGCAGCCTCGACAATAGCAATCAGCCCCAGCATTTT.

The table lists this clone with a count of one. The DNA of the CDR3 is TGCGCCAGCAGCCAAGCGGGCGGGAGGCTCGGTGAGCAGTTCTTC. Residues: CASSQAGGRLGEQFF. The chain links TRBV4-1 to TRBJ2-1; 8 bases map to TRBD2. Unmatched junction bases numbered 8, after V lost 1 base and J lost 9 bases. From germline, CDR1 is MGHRA and CDR2 YSYEKL. The CDR3 extends over 15 amino acids.

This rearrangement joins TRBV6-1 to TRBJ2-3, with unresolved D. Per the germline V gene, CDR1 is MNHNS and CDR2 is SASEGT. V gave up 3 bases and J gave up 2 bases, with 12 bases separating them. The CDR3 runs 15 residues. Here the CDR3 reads CASSEQSGNTDTQYF. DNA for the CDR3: TGTGCCAGCAGTGAGCAGTCCGGCAACACAGATACGCAGTATTTT.

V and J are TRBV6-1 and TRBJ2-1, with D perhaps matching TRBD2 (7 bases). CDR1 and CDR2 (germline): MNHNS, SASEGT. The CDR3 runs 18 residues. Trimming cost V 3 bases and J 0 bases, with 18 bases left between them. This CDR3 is CASSEHGGRISSYNEQFF. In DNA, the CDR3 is TGTGCCAGCAGTGAGCACGGGGGGCGAATCAGCTCCTACAATGAGCAGTTCTTC.

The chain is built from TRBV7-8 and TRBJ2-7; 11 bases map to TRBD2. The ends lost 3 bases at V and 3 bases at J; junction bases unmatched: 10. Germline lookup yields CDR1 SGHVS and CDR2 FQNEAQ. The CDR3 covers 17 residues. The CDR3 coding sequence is TGTGCCAGCAGCTTTAGGGACCTTCTAGCGGGAGGCTACGAGCAGTACTTC. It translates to CASSFRDLLAGGYEQYF.

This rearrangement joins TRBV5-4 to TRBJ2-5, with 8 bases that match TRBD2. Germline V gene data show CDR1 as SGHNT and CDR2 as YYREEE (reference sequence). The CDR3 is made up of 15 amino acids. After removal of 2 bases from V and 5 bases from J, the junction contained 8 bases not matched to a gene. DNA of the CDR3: TGTGCCAGCAGCTTTCCCCCGGGGGGGTTGGAGACCCAGTACTTC. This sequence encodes CASSFPPGGLETQYF.

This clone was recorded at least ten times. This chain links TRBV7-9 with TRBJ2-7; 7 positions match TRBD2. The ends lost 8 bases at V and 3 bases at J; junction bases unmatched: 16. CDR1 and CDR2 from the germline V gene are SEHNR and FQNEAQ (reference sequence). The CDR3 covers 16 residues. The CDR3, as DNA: TGTGCCAGCTCCTTAGGCCTCGGAGCGGGGAACTACGAGCAGTACTTC. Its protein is CASSLGLGAGNYEQYF.

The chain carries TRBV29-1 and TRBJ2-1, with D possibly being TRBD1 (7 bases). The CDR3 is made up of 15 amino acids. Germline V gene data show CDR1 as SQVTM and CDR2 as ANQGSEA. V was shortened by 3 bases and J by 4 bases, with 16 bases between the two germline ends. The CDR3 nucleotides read TGCAGCGTTGATATTGGGAGGACAGGTTACAATGAGCAGTTCTTC. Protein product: CSVDIGRTGYNEQFF.

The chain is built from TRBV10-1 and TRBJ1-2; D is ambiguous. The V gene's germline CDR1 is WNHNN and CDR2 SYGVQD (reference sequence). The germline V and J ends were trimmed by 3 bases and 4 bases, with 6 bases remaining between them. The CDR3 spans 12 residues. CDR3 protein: CASSDGPYGYTF. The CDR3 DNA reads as TGCGCCAGCAGTGACGGCCCCTATGGCTACACCTTC.

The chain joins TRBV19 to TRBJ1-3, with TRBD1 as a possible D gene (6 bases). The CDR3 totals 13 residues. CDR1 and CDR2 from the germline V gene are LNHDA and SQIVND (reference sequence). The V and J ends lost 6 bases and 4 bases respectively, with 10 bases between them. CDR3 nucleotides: TGTGCCAGTAGCAGGGGTCCCGGAAACACCATATATTTT. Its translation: CASSRGPGNTIYF.

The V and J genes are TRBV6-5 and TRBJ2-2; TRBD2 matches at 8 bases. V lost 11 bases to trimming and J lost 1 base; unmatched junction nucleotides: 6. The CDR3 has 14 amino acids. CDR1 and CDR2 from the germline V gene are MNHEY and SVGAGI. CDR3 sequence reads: CAGQGLGNTGELFF. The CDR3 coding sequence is TGTGCCGGGCAGGGACTAGGGAACACCGGGGAGCTGTTTTTT.

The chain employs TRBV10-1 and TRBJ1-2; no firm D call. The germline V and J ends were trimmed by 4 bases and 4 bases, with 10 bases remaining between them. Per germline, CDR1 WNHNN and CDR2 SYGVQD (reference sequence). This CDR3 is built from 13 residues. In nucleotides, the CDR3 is TGCGCCAGCAGTGCCAGCGTATTCTATGGCTACACCTTC. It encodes CASSASVFYGYTF.

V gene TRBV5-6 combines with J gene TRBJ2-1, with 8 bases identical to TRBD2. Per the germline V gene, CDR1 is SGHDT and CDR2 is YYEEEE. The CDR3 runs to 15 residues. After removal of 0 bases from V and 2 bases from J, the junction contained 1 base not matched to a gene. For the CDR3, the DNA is TGTGCCAGCAGCTTGGTACTAGCGGCCTACAATGAGCAGTTCTTC. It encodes CASSLVLAAYNEQFF.

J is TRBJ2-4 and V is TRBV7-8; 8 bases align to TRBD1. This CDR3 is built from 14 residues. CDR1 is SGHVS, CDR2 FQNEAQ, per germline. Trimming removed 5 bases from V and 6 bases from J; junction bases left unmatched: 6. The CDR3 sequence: CASSPRTGSNIQYF. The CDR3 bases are TGTGCCAGCAGCCCTAGGACAGGGTCAAACATTCAGTACTTC.

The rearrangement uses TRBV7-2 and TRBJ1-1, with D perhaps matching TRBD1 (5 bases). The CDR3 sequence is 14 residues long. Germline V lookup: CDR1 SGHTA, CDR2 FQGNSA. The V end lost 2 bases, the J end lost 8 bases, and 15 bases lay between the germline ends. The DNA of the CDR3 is TGTGCCAGCAGCTTATACTTGAGCGGGGGGGAAGCTTTCTTT. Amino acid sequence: CASSLYLSGGEAFF.